This TCR beta chain was obtained from a study of T cell repertoires in cytomegalovirus infection. About the research overall: Carrying CMV and the relevant HLA type showed in public TCR beta signatures. Study findings and constraints: The cumulative frequency of public TCR beta families distinguished individuals who carried CMV together with the relevant HLA. Dominating the ex vivo response were TCR beta clonotypes that were CMV-specific and HLA-C-restricted.

The table lists this clonotype with many counts. Its antigen is as yet unknown. TCRdb reprocessed the reads via MiXCR and lists one record per CDR3 protein. The sample yields 250,000 to 300,000 distinct CDR3 sequences, approximately 9% seen once. This CDR3 is built from 18 residues. V lost 0 bases to trimming and J lost 1 base, with 22 bases between them. The V gene's germline CDR1 is DFQATT and CDR2 SNEGSKA (reference sequence). The V and J genes are TRBV20-1 and TRBJ2-7, with D possibly called TRBD1 or TRBD2 (5 bases each). The specimen was PBMCs. This receptor was taken from a human donor in good health (CMV status not recorded). Some clones in this sample may be carry-over from other donors' samples. In nucleotides, the CDR3 is TGCAGTGCTAGAGATCCGCTCCCTCAGGGTAGGGAGTCCTACGAGCAGTACTTC. Translating it yields CSARDPLPQGRESYEQYF.